This TCR beta chain was captured by sequencing in a study of blood T cell repertoires in COVID-19. Across the whole study: Acute-phase and convalescent COVID-19 samples originated in the United States, Italy and Spain. T cells, B-cell-depleted T cells, or PBMCs provided the cDNA or gDNA that served as material.

In the original workflow: Cell counts per sample came from amplifying reference gene primers. Clones were read by immunoSEQ multiplex PCR, and TCRdb kept only the in-frame ones, dropping some. From that table come the V and J calls and clone size; the DNA was used to work out D and trimming. Of around 56,000 clones listed, about 87% are singletons. V shed 10 bases and J 3 bases; nucleotides not matched to a gene: 2. The CDR3 is 12 residues long. Germline V gives CDR1 MNHEY, CDR2 SVGAGI. This TCR derives from a man aged 55 to 69 with active or convalescent COVID-19. Sample: peripheral blood. The rearrangement uses TRBV6-5 and TRBJ2-7, with 11 positions matching TRBD2. The CDR3 nucleotides read TGTGCCACCACTAGCGGGGGCTACGAGCAGTACTTC. Amino acid sequence: CATTSGGYEQYF.